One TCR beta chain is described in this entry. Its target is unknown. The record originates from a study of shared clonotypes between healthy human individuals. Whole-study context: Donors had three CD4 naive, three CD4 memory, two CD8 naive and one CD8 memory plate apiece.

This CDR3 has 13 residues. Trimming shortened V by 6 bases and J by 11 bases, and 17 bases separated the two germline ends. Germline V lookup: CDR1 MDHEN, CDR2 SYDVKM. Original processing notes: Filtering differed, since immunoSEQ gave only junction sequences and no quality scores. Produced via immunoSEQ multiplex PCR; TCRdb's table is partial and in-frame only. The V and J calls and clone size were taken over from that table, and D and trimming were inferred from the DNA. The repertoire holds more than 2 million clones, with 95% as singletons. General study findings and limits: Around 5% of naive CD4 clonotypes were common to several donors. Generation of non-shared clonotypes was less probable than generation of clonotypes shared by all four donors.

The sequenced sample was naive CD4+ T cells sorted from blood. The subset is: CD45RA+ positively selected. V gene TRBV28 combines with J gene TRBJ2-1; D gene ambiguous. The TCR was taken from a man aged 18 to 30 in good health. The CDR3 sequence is CASSSPNSEKQFF. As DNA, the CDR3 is TGTGCCAGCAGCTCTCCAAATTCGGAGAAGCAGTTCTTC.